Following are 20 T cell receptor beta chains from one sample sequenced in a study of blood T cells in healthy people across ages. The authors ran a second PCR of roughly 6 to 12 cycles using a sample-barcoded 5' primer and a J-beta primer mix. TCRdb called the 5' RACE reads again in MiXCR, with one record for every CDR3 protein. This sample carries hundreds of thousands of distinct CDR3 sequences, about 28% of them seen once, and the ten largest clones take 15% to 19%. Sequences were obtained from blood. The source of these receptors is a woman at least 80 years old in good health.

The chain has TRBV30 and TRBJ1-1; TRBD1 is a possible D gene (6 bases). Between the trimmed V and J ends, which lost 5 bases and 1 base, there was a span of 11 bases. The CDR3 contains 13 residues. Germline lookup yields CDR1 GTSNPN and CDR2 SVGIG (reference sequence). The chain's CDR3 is CAWRSGANTEAFF. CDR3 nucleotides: TGTGCCTGGCGTTCAGGGGCGAACACTGAAGCTTTCTTT.

The CDR3 sequence: CAWSPGTGELFF. In DNA form, the CDR3 reads TGTGCCTGGAGTCCCGGGACCGGGGAGCTGTTTTTT. The chain uses TRBV30 and TRBJ2-2, with D uncertain. The V gene lost 2 bases and the J gene lost 5 bases, with 6 bases spanning the gap. CDR1 is GTSNPN, CDR2 SVGIG, per germline (reference sequence). CDR3 length equals 12 residues.

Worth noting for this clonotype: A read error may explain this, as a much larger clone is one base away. This CDR3 reads CASSSGQRRSNQPQHF. In DNA form, the CDR3 reads TGTGCCAGCAGTTCGGGCCAACGTCGGAGCAATCAGCCCCAGCATTTT. The V call is TRBV27, the J call TRBJ1-5; D remains unclear. Germline V gene lookup returns CDR1 MNHEY and CDR2 SMNVEV (reference sequence). Trimming shortened V by 4 bases and J by 1 base, and 14 bases separated the two germline ends. The CDR3 runs 16 residues.

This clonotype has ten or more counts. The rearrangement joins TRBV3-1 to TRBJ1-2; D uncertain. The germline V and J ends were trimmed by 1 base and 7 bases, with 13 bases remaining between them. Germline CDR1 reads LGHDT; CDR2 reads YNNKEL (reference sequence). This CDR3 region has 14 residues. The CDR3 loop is CASSQGVADPGYTF. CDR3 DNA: TGTGCCAGCAGCCAAGGCGTAGCCGACCCTGGCTACACCTTC.

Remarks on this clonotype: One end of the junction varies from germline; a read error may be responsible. DNA of the CDR3: TGCAGTGCTAGAGAAACCGGACAATCTTCTGCCTATAATTCACCCCACCACTTT. Translating it yields CSARETGQSSAYNSPHHF. The V and J genes are TRBV20-1 and TRBJ1-6; D perhaps matches TRBD1 (5 bases). This CDR3 comprises 18 residues. CDR1 and CDR2 from the germline V gene are DFQATT and SNEGSKA (reference sequence).

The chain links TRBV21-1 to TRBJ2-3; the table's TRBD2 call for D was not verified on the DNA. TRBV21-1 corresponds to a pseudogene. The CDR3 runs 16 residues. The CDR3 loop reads CASSEKTSGFTDTQYF. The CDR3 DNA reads TGTGCCAGCAGTGAGAAGACTAGCGGGTTCACAGATACGCAGTATTTT.

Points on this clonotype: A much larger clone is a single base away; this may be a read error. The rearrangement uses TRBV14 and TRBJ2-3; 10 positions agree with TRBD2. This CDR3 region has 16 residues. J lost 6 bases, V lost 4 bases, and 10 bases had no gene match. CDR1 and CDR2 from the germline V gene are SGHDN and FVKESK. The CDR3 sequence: CASSRAPGLAWDTQYF. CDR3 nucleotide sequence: TGTGCCAGCAGCCGCGCACCGGGACTAGCGTGGGATACGCAGTATTTT.

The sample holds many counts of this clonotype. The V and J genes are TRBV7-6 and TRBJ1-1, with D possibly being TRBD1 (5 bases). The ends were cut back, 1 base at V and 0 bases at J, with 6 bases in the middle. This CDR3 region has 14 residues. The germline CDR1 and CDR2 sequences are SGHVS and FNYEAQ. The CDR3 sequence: CASSLEGVNTEAFF. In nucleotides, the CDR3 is TGTGCCAGCAGCTTAGAAGGGGTGAACACTGAAGCTTTCTTT.

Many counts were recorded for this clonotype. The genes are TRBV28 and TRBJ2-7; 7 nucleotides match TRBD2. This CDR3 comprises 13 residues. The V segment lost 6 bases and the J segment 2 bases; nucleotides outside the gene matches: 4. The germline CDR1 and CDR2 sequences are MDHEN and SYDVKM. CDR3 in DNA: TGTGCCAGCAGGAGAGGACTAGCCTACGAGCAGTACTTC. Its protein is CASRRGLAYEQYF.

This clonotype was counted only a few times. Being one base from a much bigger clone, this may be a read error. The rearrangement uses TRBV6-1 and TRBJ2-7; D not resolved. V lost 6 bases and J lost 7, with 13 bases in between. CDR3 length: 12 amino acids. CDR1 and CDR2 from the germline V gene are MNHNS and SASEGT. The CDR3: CASRTVGNEQYF. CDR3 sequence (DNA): TGTGCCAGCAGGACCGTCGGCAATGAGCAGTACTTC.

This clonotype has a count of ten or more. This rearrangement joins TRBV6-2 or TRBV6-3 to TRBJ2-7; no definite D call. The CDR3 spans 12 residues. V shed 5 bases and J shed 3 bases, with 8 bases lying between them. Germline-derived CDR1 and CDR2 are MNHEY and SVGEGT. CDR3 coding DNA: TGTGCCAGCAGTAAACTGAGCTACGAGCAGTACTTC. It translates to CASSKLSYEQYF.

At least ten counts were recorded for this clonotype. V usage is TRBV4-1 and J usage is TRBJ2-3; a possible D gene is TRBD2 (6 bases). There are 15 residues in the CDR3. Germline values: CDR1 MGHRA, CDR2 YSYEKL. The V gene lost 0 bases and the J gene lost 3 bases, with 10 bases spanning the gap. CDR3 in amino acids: CASSQEGGKTDTQYF. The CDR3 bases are TGCGCCAGCAGCCAAGAGGGGGGAAAGACAGATACGCAGTATTTT.

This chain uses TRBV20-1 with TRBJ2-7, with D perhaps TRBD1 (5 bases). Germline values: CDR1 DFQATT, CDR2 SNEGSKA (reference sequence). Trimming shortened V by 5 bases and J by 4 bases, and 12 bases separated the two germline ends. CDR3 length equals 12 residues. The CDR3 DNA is TGCAGTGCTTGGCAGGGCCCTTACGAGCAGTACTTC. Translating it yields CSAWQGPYEQYF.

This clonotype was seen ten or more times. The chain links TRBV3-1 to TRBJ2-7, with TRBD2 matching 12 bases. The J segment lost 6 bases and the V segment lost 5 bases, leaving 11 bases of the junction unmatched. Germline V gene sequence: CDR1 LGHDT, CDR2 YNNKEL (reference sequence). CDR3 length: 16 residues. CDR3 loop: CASSIGLAGIGGEQYF. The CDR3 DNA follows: TGTGCCAGCAGCATTGGACTAGCGGGGATCGGGGGCGAGCAGTACTTC.

The DNA of the CDR3 is TGTGCCTGGAGTGCCTGGACAGGGCGGCTAGCGAACCAACCCGAGCAGTACTTC. Translating it yields CAWSAWTGRLANQPEQYF. The genes are TRBV30 and TRBJ2-7, with 8 nucleotides matching TRBD1. The CDR3 contains 18 residues. After removal of 1 base from V and 6 bases from J, the junction contained 20 bases not matched to a gene. The germline gives CDR1 GTSNPN, CDR2 SVGIG (reference sequence).

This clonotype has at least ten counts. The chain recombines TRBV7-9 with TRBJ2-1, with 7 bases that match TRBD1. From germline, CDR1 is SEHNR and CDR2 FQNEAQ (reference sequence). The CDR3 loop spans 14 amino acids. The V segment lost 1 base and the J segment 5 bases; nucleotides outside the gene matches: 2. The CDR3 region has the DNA TGTGCCAGCAGCTTAGTCGGACAGGACAATGAGCAGTTCTTC. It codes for CASSLVGQDNEQFF.

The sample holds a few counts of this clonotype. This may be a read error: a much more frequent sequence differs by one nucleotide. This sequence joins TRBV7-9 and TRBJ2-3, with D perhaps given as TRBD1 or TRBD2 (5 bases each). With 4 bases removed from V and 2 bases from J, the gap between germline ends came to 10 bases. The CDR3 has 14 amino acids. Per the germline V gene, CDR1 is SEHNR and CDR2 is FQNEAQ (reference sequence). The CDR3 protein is CASSWDQPTDTQYF. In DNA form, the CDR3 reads TGTGCCAGCAGCTGGGACCAACCCACAGATACGCAGTATTTT.

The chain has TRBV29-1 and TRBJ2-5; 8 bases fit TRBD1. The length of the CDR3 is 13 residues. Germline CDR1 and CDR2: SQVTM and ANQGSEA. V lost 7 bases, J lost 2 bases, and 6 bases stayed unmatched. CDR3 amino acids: CSANRDRQETQYF. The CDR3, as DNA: TGCAGCGCCAACCGGGACAGGCAAGAGACCCAGTACTTC. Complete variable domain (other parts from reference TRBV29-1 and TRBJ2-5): SAVISQKPSRDICQRGTSLTIQCQVDSQVTMMFWYRQQPGQSLTLIATANQGSEATYESGFVIDKFPISRPNLTFSTLTVSNMSPEDSSIYLCSANRDRQETQYFGPGTRLLVL.

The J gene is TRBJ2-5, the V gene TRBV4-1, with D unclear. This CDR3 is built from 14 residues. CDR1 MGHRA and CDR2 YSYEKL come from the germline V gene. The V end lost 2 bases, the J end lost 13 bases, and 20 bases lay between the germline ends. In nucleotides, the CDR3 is TGCGCCAGCAGCCAATTTGTGCGACTCGACGAGCGGTACTTC. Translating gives CASSQFVRLDERYF.

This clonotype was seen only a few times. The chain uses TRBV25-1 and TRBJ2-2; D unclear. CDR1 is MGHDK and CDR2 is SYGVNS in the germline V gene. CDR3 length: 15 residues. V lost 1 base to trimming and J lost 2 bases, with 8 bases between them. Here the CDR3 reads CASSELTVNTGELFF. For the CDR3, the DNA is TGTGCCAGCAGTGAATTGACGGTTAACACCGGGGAGCTGTTTTTT.